The present entry profiles one TCR beta chain with its context. Its antigen is undetermined. These data belong to a study of pediatric ulcerative colitis. Notes on the study in general: Blood-rectal clonal overlap within each person was significantly higher in ulcerative colitis patients than controls. Substantially fewer templates came from two patients' blood samples. Rectal repertoires separated controls, mild-moderate and acute severe colitis.

Using immunoSEQ multiplex PCR, the repertoire was profiled, and TCRdb retains in-frame clones only, with some absent. Among around 65,000 clones listed, 75% to 85% were seen once. V was clipped by 2 bases and J by 0 bases, with 9 bases between them. Germline values: CDR1 MNHEY, CDR2 SMNVEV (reference sequence). The CDR3 extends over 15 amino acids. The receptor's source is a boy between 10 and 17 years old with moderate ulcerative colitis. Source material: blood. V usage is TRBV27 and J usage is TRBJ2-3; D is possibly TRBD1 (6 bases). CDR3 region: CASSLRTASTDTQYF. The CDR3 bases are TGTGCCAGCAGTTTAAGGACAGCTAGCACAGATACGCAGTATTTT.